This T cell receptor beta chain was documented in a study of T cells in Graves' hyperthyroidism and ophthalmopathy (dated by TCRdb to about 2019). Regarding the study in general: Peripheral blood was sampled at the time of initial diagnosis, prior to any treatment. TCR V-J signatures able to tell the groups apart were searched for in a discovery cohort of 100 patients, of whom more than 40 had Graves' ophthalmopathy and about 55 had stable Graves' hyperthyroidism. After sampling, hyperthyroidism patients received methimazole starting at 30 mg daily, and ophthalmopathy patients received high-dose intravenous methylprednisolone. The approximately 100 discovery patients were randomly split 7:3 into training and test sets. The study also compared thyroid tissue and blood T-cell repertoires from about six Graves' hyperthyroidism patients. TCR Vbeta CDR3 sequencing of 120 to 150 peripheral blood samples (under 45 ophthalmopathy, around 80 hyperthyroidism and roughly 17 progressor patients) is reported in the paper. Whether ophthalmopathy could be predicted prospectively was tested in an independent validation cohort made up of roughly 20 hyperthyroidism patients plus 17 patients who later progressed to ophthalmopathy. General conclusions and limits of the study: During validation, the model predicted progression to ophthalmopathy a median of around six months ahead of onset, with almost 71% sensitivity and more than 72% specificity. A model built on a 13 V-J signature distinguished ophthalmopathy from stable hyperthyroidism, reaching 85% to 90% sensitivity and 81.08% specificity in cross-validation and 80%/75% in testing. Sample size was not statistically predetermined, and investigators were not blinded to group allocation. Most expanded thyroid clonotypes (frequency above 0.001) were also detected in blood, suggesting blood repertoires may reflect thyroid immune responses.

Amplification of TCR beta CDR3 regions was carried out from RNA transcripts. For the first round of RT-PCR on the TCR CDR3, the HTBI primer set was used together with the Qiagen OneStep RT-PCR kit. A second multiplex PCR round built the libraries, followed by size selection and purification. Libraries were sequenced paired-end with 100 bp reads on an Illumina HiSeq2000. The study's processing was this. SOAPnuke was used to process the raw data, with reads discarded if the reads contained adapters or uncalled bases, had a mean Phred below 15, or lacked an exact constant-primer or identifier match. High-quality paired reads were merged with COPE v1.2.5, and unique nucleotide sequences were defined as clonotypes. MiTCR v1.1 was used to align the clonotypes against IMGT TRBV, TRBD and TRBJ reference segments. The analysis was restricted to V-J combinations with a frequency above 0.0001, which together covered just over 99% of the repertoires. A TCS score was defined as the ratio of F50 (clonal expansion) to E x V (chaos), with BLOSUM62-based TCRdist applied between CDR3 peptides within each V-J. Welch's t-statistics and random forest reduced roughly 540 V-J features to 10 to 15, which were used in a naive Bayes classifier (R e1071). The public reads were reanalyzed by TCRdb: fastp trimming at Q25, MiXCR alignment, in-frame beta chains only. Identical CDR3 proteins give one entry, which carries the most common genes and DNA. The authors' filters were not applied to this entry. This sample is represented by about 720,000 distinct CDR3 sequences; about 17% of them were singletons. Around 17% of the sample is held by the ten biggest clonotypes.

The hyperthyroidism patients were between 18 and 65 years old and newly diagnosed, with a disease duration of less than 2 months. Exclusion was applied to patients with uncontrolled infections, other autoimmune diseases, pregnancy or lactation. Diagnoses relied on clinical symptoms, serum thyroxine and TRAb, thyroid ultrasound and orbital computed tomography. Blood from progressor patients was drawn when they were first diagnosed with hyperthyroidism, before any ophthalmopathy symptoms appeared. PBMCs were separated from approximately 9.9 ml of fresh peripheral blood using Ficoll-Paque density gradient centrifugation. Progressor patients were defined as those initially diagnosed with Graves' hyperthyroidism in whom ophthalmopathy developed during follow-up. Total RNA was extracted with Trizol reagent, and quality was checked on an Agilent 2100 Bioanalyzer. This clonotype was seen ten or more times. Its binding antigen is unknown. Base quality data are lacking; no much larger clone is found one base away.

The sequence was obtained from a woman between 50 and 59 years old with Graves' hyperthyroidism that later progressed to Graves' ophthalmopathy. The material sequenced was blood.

The nucleotides read TGTGCCAGCAGCTTGGGGCCAGGGGAGGGCAATGAGCAGTTCTTC. Its amino acids are CASSLGPGEGNEQFF. The chain is encoded by TRBV5-4 joined to TRBJ2-1, with a weak D call of TRBD2 (7 bases match). V is cut by 0 bases and J by 6 bases, and the space between the germline ends is 13 bases. The CDR3 covers 15 residues, taking in both the cysteine and the phenylalanine. Left in the record is the CDR3 DNA by itself, 45 bases read in frame from the first base. The germline V gene (reference sequence) gives CDR1 as SGHNT and CDR2 as YYREEE.